This T cell receptor (beta chain) originates from a study of blood T cells in healthy people across ages. Study-wide results and caveats: In older individuals, TCR beta diversity per million T cells was lower, falling roughly linearly with age.

Then a second PCR, running roughly 6 to 12 cycles, was carried out with a sample-barcoded 5' primer and a J-beta primer mix. Carrying 12 random nucleotides, a template-switch adaptor labeled each individual cDNA molecule. TCRdb analysed the 5' RACE reads with MiXCR anew, one entry per CDR3 protein. The data hold 750,000 to 950,000 distinct CDR3 sequences, with about 28% observed a single time. This clonotype was seen many times. Its antigen is as yet unknown. This CDR3 comprises 14 residues. Germline CDR1 LGHNA, CDR2 YSLEER. Trimming took 4 bases from V and 5 from J; bases not matched to a gene: 7. These data are also associated with another study on T cells of mothers and their children. This second study says: Every mother produced more than 9.5 million TCR beta CDR3 reads, whereas every child provided about 3 million.

This clonotype originated in a woman aged 40 to 50 in good health. Sequenced: blood. V and J are TRBV4-3 and TRBJ2-7, with 8 nucleotides matching TRBD1. The CDR3 DNA reads as TGCGCCAGCAGCCTGACAGGGGTGCGCAACGAGCAGTACTTC. Translation: CASSLTGVRNEQYF.